This T cell receptor (beta chain) was sequenced in a study of T-cell memory formation after mild COVID-19. MiXCR, run by TCRdb on the 5' RACE reads, gives a single entry per CDR3 protein. Found here are approximately 260,000 distinct CDR3 sequences, 15% to 20% of them singletons; the top ten hold under 25%. Looked up from germline, CDR1 is MNHEY and CDR2 is SVGAGI. The trim removed 5 bases at V and 9 bases at J, leaving 11 bases unmatched. This CDR3 region has 16 residues. The receptor's source is a man younger than 35 who had mild COVID-19 (a few samples of this study predate the infection). Cell type and time point are not known. This rearrangement joins TRBV6-5 to TRBJ1-6, with 9 bases that match TRBD1. The sample consisted of PBMCs or a T cell subset sorted from them (not recorded which). CDR3 in DNA: TGTGCCAGCAGTGACCGGACAGGGGCCGTCGGTTCACCCCTCCACTTT. This codes for CASSDRTGAVGSPLHF.